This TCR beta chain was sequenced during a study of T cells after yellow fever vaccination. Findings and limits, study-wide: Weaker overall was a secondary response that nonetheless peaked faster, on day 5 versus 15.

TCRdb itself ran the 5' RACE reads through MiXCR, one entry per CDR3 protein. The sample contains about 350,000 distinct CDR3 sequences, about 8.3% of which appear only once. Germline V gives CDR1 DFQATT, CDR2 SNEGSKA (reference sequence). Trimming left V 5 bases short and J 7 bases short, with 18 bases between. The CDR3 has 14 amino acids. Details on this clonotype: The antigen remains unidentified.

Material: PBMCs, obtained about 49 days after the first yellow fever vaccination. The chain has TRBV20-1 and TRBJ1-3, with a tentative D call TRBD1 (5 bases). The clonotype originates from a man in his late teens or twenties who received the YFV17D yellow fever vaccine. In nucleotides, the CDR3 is TGCAGTGCTTTTCGAGGGGACGCCGGGAACACCATATATTTT. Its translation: CSAFRGDAGNTIYF.